This T cell receptor (beta chain) was sequenced during a study of regulatory T cells in long-lasting Graves disease. HTBI primers from iRepertoire and Arm-PCR of CDR3 regions yielded the TCR beta libraries. TCRdb re-called the multiplex PCR reads with MiXCR, one entry per CDR3 protein. The data show 350,000 to 550,000 distinct CDR3 sequences, around 14% seen once. Trimming stripped 5 bases from V and 4 bases from J, with 11 bases between. CDR1 DFQATT and CDR2 SNEGSKA come from the germline V gene (reference sequence). The CDR3 has 13 residues. Time point defined: newly diagnosed GD, antithyroid drugs for less than 3 months. From PBMCs, RNA was extracted and then used to make the TCR library. This clonotype was detected many times. The sample was also linked to a second study, of T cells in Graves' hyperthyroidism and ophthalmopathy. That study adds: HTBI primers were used for first-round RT-PCR of the TCR CDR3.

V and J are TRBV20-1 and TRBJ2-2; D is possibly TRBD1 (5 bases). The sample was peripheral blood mononuclear cells (PBMCs), taken at new diagnosis, from a patient treated with antithyroid drugs. The TCR originated in a woman in her twenties or thirties with Graves disease. CDR3 sequence: CSAPGSGTGELFF. The CDR3 bases are TGCAGTGCTCCAGGGTCCGGCACCGGGGAGCTGTTTTTT.